This T cell receptor (beta chain) was recorded in a study of CD8+ T cells in alopecia areata. Trimming left V 5 bases short and J 7 bases short, with 9 bases between. The CDR3 loop spans 11 amino acids. Germline V CDR1 and CDR2: DFQATT, SNEGSKA (reference sequence). Treatment noted: oral pan-JAK inhibitor, 5-10 mg twice daily. Sequencing templates came from extracted RNA that was reverse transcribed into cDNA. Some clones are missing from TCRdb's copy, which holds only in-frame ones; the method was immunoSEQ multiplex PCR. The table shows around 270,000 clones, with 55% to 70% occurring only once. Sequenced here: CD4+ T cells sorted from blood, sampled at week 24, from a patient treated with tofacitinib. V is TRBV20-1 and J is TRBJ1-5, with unresolved D. The receptor's source is a human donor with alopecia areata. CDR3 sequence (DNA): TGCAGTGCTGGAAAGGGACAGCCCCAGCATTTT. Its protein is CSAGKGQPQHF.